One and the same sample provided the 32 T cell receptor beta chains below, sequenced in a study of blood T cell repertoires in COVID-19. Sequencing was performed with immunoSEQ multiplex PCR; in TCRdb, only in-frame clones are kept and a portion is missing. The table includes 150,000 to 200,000 clones, nearly 85% detected once. The material sequenced was peripheral blood. These receptors were collected from a woman aged 25 to 39 with acute or convalescent COVID-19.

The chain is built from TRBV18 and TRBJ1-1, with D hard to call. This CDR3 comprises 13 residues. Germline V gene sequence: CDR1 KGHSH, CDR2 LQKENI. The V end lost 6 bases, the J end lost 1 base, and 9 bases lay between the germline ends. As DNA, the CDR3 is TGTGCCAGCTCCCTCAGGTCGAACACTGAAGCTTTCTTT. It specifies CASSLRSNTEAFF.

DNA of the CDR3: TGTGCCACCAGTAACCCGACTAGCGGGAGCACAGATACGCAGTATTTT. Encoded protein: CATSNPTSGSTDTQYF. The chain is built from TRBV19 and TRBJ2-3, with 10 positions matching TRBD2. Trimming removed 10 bases from V and 0 bases from J; junction bases left unmatched: 10. CDR3 length equals 16 residues. Germline CDR1 LNHDA, CDR2 SQIVND (reference sequence).

J is TRBJ2-7 and V is TRBV3-1 (or the pseudogene TRBV3-2); D is undetermined. This CDR3 has 14 residues. The V end was cut by 4 bases, the J end by 6 bases, with 16 bases between. CDR1 and CDR2 (germline): LGHDT, YNNKEL (reference sequence). This CDR3 is CASSPQLGRAEQYF. CDR3 coding DNA: TGTGCCAGCAGCCCTCAGTTGGGCCGCGCCGAGCAGTACTTC.

This clone was observed once. The V call is TRBV9, the J call TRBJ1-1; D might be TRBD1 (5 bases). Per the germline V gene, CDR1 is SGDLS and CDR2 is YYNGEE. V shed 0 bases and J shed 4 bases, with 13 bases lying between them. The CDR3 runs to 15 residues. CDR3 bases: TGTGCCAGCAGCGTAGCTCGGCAGGGAGGCACTGAAGCTTTCTTT. It yields the protein CASSVARQGGTEAFF.

This clone was detected only a few times. V usage is TRBV5-6 and J usage is TRBJ2-4; D may be TRBD2 (5 bases). The germline CDR1 and CDR2 sequences are SGHDT and YYEEEE. The CDR3 consists of 17 residues. The V end lost 0 bases, the J end lost 1 base, and 14 bases lay between the germline ends. DNA of the CDR3: TGTGCCAGCAGCTTGGGCGACACTAGGTTGGCCAAAAACATTCAGTACTTC. Its translation is CASSLGDTRLAKNIQYF.

The chain has TRBV18 and TRBJ1-1, with no clear D. Germline CDR1 KGHSH, CDR2 LQKENI. V dropped 8 bases and J dropped 1 base, with 11 bases sitting between them. The CDR3 extends over 13 amino acids. CDR3 in amino acids: CASKQISNTEAFF. CDR3 DNA: TGTGCCAGCAAACAGATTTCGAACACTGAAGCTTTCTTT.

This clone was seen just once. The same CDR3 arises from other DNA sequences in this sample as well. The V and J genes are TRBV7-2 and TRBJ1-5; D gene ambiguous. The V gene lost 2 bases and the J gene lost 2 bases, with 4 bases spanning the gap. The germline V gene has CDR1 SGHTA and CDR2 FQGNSA. The CDR3 is 13 amino acids. CDR3 in DNA: TGTGCCAGCAGCTTAAGCGGCAATCAGCCCCAGCATTTT. Translation: CASSLSGNQPQHF.

The gene calls are TRBV6-5 and TRBJ2-2; D remains unclear. V dropped 4 bases and J dropped 5 bases, with 8 bases sitting between them. Germline lookup yields CDR1 MNHEY and CDR2 SVGAGI. The CDR3 length is 13 residues. In nucleotides, the CDR3 is TGTGCCAGCAGTTTACTCGGTACCGGGGAGCTGTTTTTT. Its protein product is CASSLLGTGELFF.

The CDR3 nucleotides read TGTGCCAGCACTTACTCCTGGTTACAGACCATCATTAACACCGGGGAGCTGTTTTTT. Amino acid sequence: CASTYSWLQTIINTGELFF. The rearrangement joins TRBV7-9 to TRBJ2-2; D not certain. CDR3 size: 19 residues. Germline loops: CDR1 SEHNR, CDR2 FQNEAQ (reference sequence). V gave up 7 bases and J gave up 2 bases, with 26 bases separating them.

The CDR3 DNA reads as TGTGCCAGCAGCTTTGGAGGGCGGGAGTTCGGCTACACCTTC. Translation gives CASSFGGREFGYTF. The chain combines TRBV5-6 with TRBJ1-2; the D is unclear. Germline V gene data show CDR1 as SGHDT and CDR2 as YYEEEE. The CDR3 extends over 14 amino acids. V gave up 2 bases and J gave up 8 bases, with 16 bases separating them.

The rearrangement uses TRBV7-6 and TRBJ1-3; maybe TRBD1 (5 bases). Trimming left V 1 base short and J 4 bases short, with 14 bases between. Germline V gene sequence: CDR1 SGHVS, CDR2 FNYEAQ. The CDR3 extends over 16 amino acids. CDR3 coding DNA: TGTGCCAGCAGCTTAGTGGCCTCAGGGAGGGGAAACACCATATATTTT. Its protein is CASSLVASGRGNTIYF.

The V and J genes are TRBV24-1 and TRBJ2-6; D unresolved. The CDR3 has 16 amino acids. Trimming left V 1 base short and J 1 base short, with 7 bases between. Germline values: CDR1 KGHDR, CDR2 SFDVKD. CDR3: CATSDFSLSGANVLTF. DNA of the CDR3: TGTGCCACCAGTGATTTTTCGTTATCTGGGGCCAACGTCCTGACTTTC.

The gene calls are TRBV4-2 and TRBJ1-5; 9 nucleotides agree with TRBD1. This CDR3 is built from 15 residues. Unmatched junction bases numbered 8, after V lost 5 bases and J lost 6 bases. Germline assignment: CDR1 LGHNA and CDR2 YNFKEQ. The CDR3 DNA sequence: TGTGCCAGCAGCAGCGGACAGGGACAGGGTCAGCCCCAGCATTTT. This encodes CASSSGQGQGQPQHF.

This clone was seen a single time. The chain employs TRBV28 and TRBJ1-4; possible D gene TRBD1, 5 bases. The V end lost 4 bases, the J end lost 7 bases, and 13 bases lay between the germline ends. This CDR3 region has 14 residues. The germline gives CDR1 MDHEN, CDR2 SYDVKM. CDR3 in amino acids: CASSSPGVLEKLFF. CDR3 DNA: TGTGCCAGCAGTTCCCCGGGGGTACTTGAAAAACTGTTTTTT.

V and J are TRBV30 and TRBJ1-1; 7 bases agree with TRBD1. Germline V gives CDR1 GTSNPN, CDR2 SVGIG (reference sequence). The CDR3 runs 13 residues. After removal of 2 bases from V and 8 bases from J, the junction contained 8 bases not matched to a gene. CDR3 sequence (DNA): TGTGCCTGGAGTAGGGGGCGAAGTTTCGAAGCTTTCTTT. As protein: CAWSRGRSFEAFF.

This chain connects TRBV7-2 to TRBJ2-1; 13 positions agree with TRBD2. The CDR3 contains 16 residues. With 5 bases clipped from V and 9 bases from J, the junction kept 10 bases outside the gene matches. CDR1 is SGHTA, CDR2 FQGNSA, per germline. The CDR3 sequence is CASSRSRLAGGSEQFF. The DNA for the CDR3 is TGTGCCAGCAGCCGCTCTAGACTAGCGGGAGGTTCTGAGCAGTTCTTC.

In its sample, this clone was seen a few times. This chain links TRBV27 with TRBJ1-5; 7 nucleotides align to TRBD1. The length of the CDR3 is 14 residues. The V gene's germline CDR1 is MNHEY and CDR2 SMNVEV (reference sequence). With 6 bases clipped from V and 3 bases from J, the junction kept 5 bases outside the gene matches. The CDR3 loop reads CASRRQGNNQPQHF. CDR3 bases: TGTGCCAGCAGGCGACAGGGTAACAATCAGCCCCAGCATTTT.

This rearrangement joins TRBV28 to TRBJ2-6; TRBD2 aligns across 7 bases. CDR3 length equals 15 residues. V lost 2 bases to trimming and J lost 2 bases; unmatched junction nucleotides: 0. CDR1 is MDHEN, CDR2 SYDVKM, per germline. The CDR3 reads CASSLAGAGANVLTF. In nucleotides, the CDR3 is TGTGCCAGCAGTTTAGCGGGGGCTGGGGCCAACGTCCTGACTTTC.

The rearrangement links TRBV9 to TRBJ2-1, with D unclear. CDR1 is SGDLS and CDR2 is YYNGEE in the germline V gene. The CDR3 runs 14 residues. V lost 3 bases, J lost 7 bases, and 14 bases lay in between. The CDR3 DNA reads TGTGCCAGCAGCGACGCCCCGACATGGAATGAGCAGTTCTTC. Protein product: CASSDAPTWNEQFF.

The chain uses TRBV12-2 and TRBJ2-2; the D call TRBD2 from the table was never checked on the DNA. TRBV12-2 is described as a pseudogene. The CDR3 consists of 19 residues. As DNA, the CDR3 is TGTGCAAGTCGGGCACGGTTCGCGCGGGGGGGCCTATACACCGGGGAGCTGTTTTTT. It translates to CASRARFARGGLYTGELFF.

The table lists this clone with a few counts. The V gene is TRBV20-1, the J gene TRBJ1-2, with a possible D match to TRBD1 (6 bases). The CDR3 spans 13 residues. The V gene's germline CDR1 is DFQATT and CDR2 SNEGSKA (reference sequence). Trimming took off 3 bases at V and 2 bases at J, with 10 bases between the two ends. The CDR3 reads CSASGGANYGYTF. In DNA form, the CDR3 reads TGCAGTGCTAGTGGGGGCGCCAACTATGGCTACACCTTC.

The V gene is TRBV6-2 or TRBV6-3, the J gene TRBJ1-5; possible D gene TRBD1, 6 bases. Germline lookup yields CDR1 MNHEY and CDR2 SVGEGT. This CDR3 is built from 15 residues. Trimming cost V 2 bases and J 7 bases, with 15 bases left between them. DNA for the CDR3: TGTGCCAGCAGTTACGGTGACAGGACAACCCAGCCCCAGCATTTT. It specifies CASSYGDRTTQPQHF.

The CDR3 nucleotides are TGTGCCTGGGAGAGGGGGAGCTCCTATAATTCACCCCTCCACTTT. It encodes CAWERGSSYNSPLHF. The chain carries TRBV30 and TRBJ1-6; maybe TRBD1 (6 bases). The CDR3 runs 15 residues. Germline assignment: CDR1 GTSNPN and CDR2 SVGIG (reference sequence). Trimming took off 5 bases at V and 0 bases at J, with 11 bases between the two ends.

The rearrangement links TRBV28 to TRBJ1-5; 10 bases align to TRBD1. J lost 6 bases, V lost 6 bases, and 8 bases had no gene match. The CDR3 has 15 amino acids. In germline, CDR1 is MDHEN, CDR2 SYDVKM. CDR3 sequence (DNA): TGTGCCAGCAGCCCCGGGACAGGGGAGGCTCAGCCCCAGCATTTT. Protein: CASSPGTGEAQPQHF.

The chain links TRBV15 to TRBJ2-1; 13 bases are a match to TRBD2. V shed 3 bases and J 1 base; nucleotides not matched to a gene: 0. The CDR3 totals 16 residues. Germline loops: CDR1 LNHNV, CDR2 YYDKDF (reference sequence). CDR3 residues: CATSRGLAGSYNEQFF. CDR3 bases: TGTGCCACCAGCAGGGGACTAGCGGGGTCCTACAATGAGCAGTTCTTC.

The J gene is TRBJ2-3, the V gene TRBV7-6; D call uncertain. Per the germline V gene, CDR1 is SGHVS and CDR2 is FNYEAQ. The CDR3 covers 15 residues. The germline V and J ends were trimmed by 2 bases and 2 bases, with 11 bases remaining between them. CDR3 in DNA: TGTGCCAGCAGCTTACTCGCAGAAATCACAGATACGCAGTATTTT. This gives the protein CASSLLAEITDTQYF.

The chain links TRBV6-9 to TRBJ1-1, with D possibly matching TRBD1 (6 bases). Germline loops: CDR1 MNHGY, CDR2 SVAAGI. This CDR3 has 17 amino acids. Deletions cut 5 bases from V and 1 base from J, with 20 bases between. The CDR3 nucleotides are TGTGCCAGCAGTAGGCTTGGACAGCCTGCGGCGAACACTGAAGCTTTCTTT. It codes for CASSRLGQPAANTEAFF.

This chain links TRBV28 with TRBJ2-5; D unresolved. V was pared by 2 bases and J by 5 bases, with 9 bases between. The CDR3 runs to 13 residues. CDR1 is MDHEN and CDR2 is SYDVKM in the germline V gene. CDR3 DNA: TGTGCCAGCAGTTTAGTACAGCCGGAGACCCAGTACTTC. Encoded protein: CASSLVQPETQYF.

The chain is built from TRBV11-2 and TRBJ2-7, with TRBD1 identical over 7 bases. Germline V gene lookup returns CDR1 SGHAT and CDR2 FQNNGV. The trim removed 2 bases at V and 7 bases at J, leaving 11 bases unmatched. CDR3 length equals 15 residues. The CDR3 is CASSLRQGPNGEQYF. In DNA form, the CDR3 reads TGTGCCAGCAGCTTACGACAGGGACCCAATGGGGAGCAGTACTTC.

This rearrangement joins TRBV15 to TRBJ1-4; weak D call: TRBD1 (5 bases). The germline gives CDR1 LNHNV, CDR2 YYDKDF (reference sequence). Deletions cut 0 bases from V and 5 bases from J, with 10 bases between. The CDR3 sequence is 15 residues long. CDR3 in amino acids: CATSREGAKNEKLFF. DNA of the CDR3: TGTGCCACCAGCAGAGAAGGGGCCAAAAATGAAAAACTGTTTTTT.

V is TRBV5-8 and J is TRBJ2-1; TRBD2 matches 7 bases. The CDR3 runs 16 residues. Germline CDR1 is SGHTS and CDR2 is YDEGEE. Trimming at V came to 0 bases and at J to 4 bases, leaving 7 bases not matched to a gene. In DNA form, the CDR3 reads TGTGCCAGCAGCTTGGTGGGCGGGAGTCGGTACAATGAGCAGTTCTTC. Translated: CASSLVGGSRYNEQFF.

This rearrangement joins TRBV5-1 to TRBJ1-5; 10 nucleotides line up with TRBD1. CDR1 is SGHRS and CDR2 is YFSETQ in the germline V gene. Trimming took 4 bases from V and 2 from J; bases not matched to a gene: 6. This CDR3 has 16 amino acids. The CDR3, as DNA: TGCGCCAGCAGCCTGACAGGGGGCGCAGGCAATCAGCCCCAGCATTTT. It yields the protein CASSLTGGAGNQPQHF.